This is a list of T cell receptor beta chains from one sample in a study of blood T cell repertoires in COVID-19. Data came from immunoSEQ multiplex PCR; TCRdb stores just in-frame clones and leaves some out. The table shows roughly 87,000 clones, with 85% to 90% occurring only once. Sequenced input: peripheral blood. The receptors originated from a man in his forties with acute or convalescent COVID-19. CDR3s include the opening cysteine and the closing phenylalanine or tryptophan. Each record gives: J gene, clone size, D gene, V gene, CDR3 DNA, CDR3 protein. The D gene is left open where the match is weak. The size field is filled for only some rows; it gives once, few, many or a size class.

J: TRBJ1-2
size: once
D: TRBD1
V: TRBV29-1
DNA: TGCAGCGCCATCCTCCCTCCAGGGGGCGATGGCTACACCTTC
CDR3: CSAILPPGGDGYTF

J: TRBJ2-7
size: NA
D: TRBD1
V: TRBV6-5
DNA: TGTGCCAGCAGTTACTCGGGACAGGGGACCTACGAGCAGTACTTC
CDR3: CASSYSGQGTYEQYF

J: TRBJ1-1
size: once
D: NA
V: TRBV12-3/TRBV12-4
DNA: TGTGCCAGCAGCCTGACAGAGAACACTGAAGCTTTCTTT
CDR3: CASSLTENTEAFF

J: TRBJ1-1
size: NA
D: NA
V: TRBV7-2
DNA: TGTGCCAGCAGCTTAGAAGGGGCCAGGAACACTGAAGCTTTCTTT
CDR3: CASSLEGARNTEAFF

J: TRBJ2-5
size: NA
D: TRBD2
V: TRBV11-3
DNA: TGTGCCAGCAGCCCTACGGGGGGGCTAGAGACCCAGTACTTC
CDR3: CASSPTGGLETQYF

J: TRBJ1-4
size: NA
D: NA
V: TRBV2
DNA: TGTGCCAGCAGGAGGGGGGGTAATGAAAAACTGTTTTTT
CDR3: CASRRGGNEKLFF

J: TRBJ1-2
size: NA
D: TRBD1
V: TRBV12-3/TRBV12-4
DNA: TGTGCCAGCAGCCTAGGACAGGACCGGGGCTACACCTTC
CDR3: CASSLGQDRGYTF

J: TRBJ1-1
size: NA
D: NA
V: TRBV9
DNA: TGTGCCAGCAGCGTAGCGGGGTTGAGCACTGAAGCTTTCTTT
CDR3: CASSVAGLSTEAFF

J: TRBJ1-2
size: NA
D: TRBD1
V: TRBV5-1
DNA: TGCGCCAGCAGCAACAGGGACAGGGGCTACGATGTTGGCTACACCTTC
CDR3: CASSNRDRGYDVGYTF

J: TRBJ1-5
size: NA
D: NA
V: TRBV18
DNA: TGTGCCAGCTCACCGGGGGGTGAGAAGCCCCAGCATTTT
CDR3: CASSPGGEKPQHF

J: TRBJ1-1
size: few
D: NA
V: TRBV5-1
DNA: TGCGCCAGCAGCCCAGTGGCTGCGGGGAACACTGAAGCTTTCTTT
CDR3: CASSPVAAGNTEAFF

J: TRBJ2-2
size: NA
D: TRBD1
V: TRBV29-1
DNA: TGCAGCGTTGGGACAGGGCTTACCGGGGAGCTGTTTTTT
CDR3: CSVGTGLTGELFF

J: TRBJ1-4
size: NA
D: TRBD1
V: TRBV6-5
DNA: TGTGCCAGCAGTATCGGGACAGGGGTTGAAAAACTGTTTTTT
CDR3: CASSIGTGVEKLFF

J: TRBJ2-3
size: once
D: TRBD2
V: TRBV2
DNA: TGTGCCAGCACTGGGACTAGCGGTAGCACAGATACGCAGTATTTT
CDR3: CASTGTSGSTDTQYF

J: TRBJ2-1
size: NA
D: TRBD2
V: TRBV25-1
DNA: TGTGCCAGCAGCTCCAGCGGGAAATTCAATGAGCAGTTCTTC
CDR3: CASSSSGKFNEQFF

J: TRBJ1-5
size: NA
D: TRBD1
V: TRBV2
DNA: TGTGCCAGCAGTGAACAGGGGGCATATCAGCCCCAGCATTTT
CDR3: CASSEQGAYQPQHF

J: TRBJ1-2
size: NA
D: NA
V: TRBV19
DNA: TGTGCCAGCAGATGGACTGGAGCTGGCTACACCTTC
CDR3: CASRWTGAGYTF

J: TRBJ1-2
size: NA
D: NA
V: TRBV3-1/TRBV3-2
DNA: TGTGCCAGCAGCCAAGATCAAGGACTGTTCCTCTATGGCTACACCTTC
CDR3: CASSQDQGLFLYGYTF

J: TRBJ2-2
size: NA
D: TRBD1
V: TRBV19
DNA: TGTGCCAGTAGTCCAGGGACAGGTAACACCGGGGAGCTGTTTTTT
CDR3: CASSPGTGNTGELFF

J: TRBJ1-6
size: NA
D: NA
V: TRBV6-5
DNA: TGTGCCAGCAGTTACCGGGGATCCTATAATTCACCCCTCCACTTT
CDR3: CASSYRGSYNSPLHF

J: TRBJ1-1
size: NA
D: NA
V: TRBV4-2
DNA: TGTGCCAGCAGCCAAGTGGCAGGAGGTGACACTGAAGCTTTCTTT
CDR3: CASSQVAGGDTEAFF

J: TRBJ2-5
size: NA
D: TRBD2
V: TRBV10-3
DNA: TGTGCCTCCGGGACTAGCGGGAAAGAGACCCAGTACTTC
CDR3: CASGTSGKETQYF